The clone carrying this T cell receptor (beta chain) was counted at least ten times. As handled by the study authors: Amplified reference gene primers provided the basis for estimating nucleated cell counts. The data were produced by immunoSEQ multiplex PCR, yet TCRdb's version contains in-frame clones alone and is incomplete. V, J and clone size reflect that table, while D and trimming were determined from the DNA. The table records more than 150,000 clones, roughly 79% of them present only once. The CDR3 length is 12 residues. J was trimmed by 5 bases and V by 6 bases; bases with no gene match: 3. The V gene's germline CDR1 is LNHDA and CDR2 SQIVND (reference sequence). This sample is drawn from a study of blood T cell repertoires in COVID-19. Looking at the study overall: Researchers got acute and convalescent COVID-19 samples from the United States, Italy and Spain. Sources were T cells, B-cell-depleted T cells, or PBMCs; the material itself was cDNA or gDNA.

The material sequenced was peripheral blood. This chain joins TRBV19 and TRBJ1-1; 7 bases match TRBD1. This TCR was recovered from a man aged 60 to 75 with active or convalescent COVID-19. The chain's CDR3 is CASRIQGTEAFF. In nucleotides, the CDR3 is TGTGCCAGTAGAATACAGGGGACTGAAGCTTTCTTT.